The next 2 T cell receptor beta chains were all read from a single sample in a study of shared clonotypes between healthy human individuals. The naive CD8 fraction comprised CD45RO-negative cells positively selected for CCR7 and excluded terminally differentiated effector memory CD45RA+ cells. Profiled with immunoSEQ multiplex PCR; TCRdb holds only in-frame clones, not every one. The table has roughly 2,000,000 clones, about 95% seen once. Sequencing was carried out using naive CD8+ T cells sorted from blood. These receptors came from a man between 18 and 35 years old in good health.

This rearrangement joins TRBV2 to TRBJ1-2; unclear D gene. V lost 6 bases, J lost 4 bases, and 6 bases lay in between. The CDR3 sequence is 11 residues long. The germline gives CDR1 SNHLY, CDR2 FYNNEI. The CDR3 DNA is TGTGCCAGCAGGAGTATCTATGGCTACACCTTC. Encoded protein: CASRSIYGYTF. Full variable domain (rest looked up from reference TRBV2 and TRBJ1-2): EPEVTQTPSHQVTQMGQEVILRCVPISNHLYFYWYRQILGQKVEFLVSFYNNEISEKSEIFDDQFSVERPDGSNFTLKIRSTKLEDSAMYFCASRSIYGYTFGSGTRLTVV.

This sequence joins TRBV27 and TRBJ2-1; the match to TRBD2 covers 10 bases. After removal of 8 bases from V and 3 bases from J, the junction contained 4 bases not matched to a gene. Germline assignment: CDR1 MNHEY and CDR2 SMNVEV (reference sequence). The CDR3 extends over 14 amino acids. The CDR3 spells CASGRTSGYNEQFF. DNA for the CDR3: TGTGCCAGCGGCAGGACTAGCGGCTACAATGAGCAGTTCTTC.